This T cell receptor (beta chain) was obtained from a study of Graves' ophthalmopathy and Graves' hyperthyroidism. On this clonotype itself: The antigen is not known.

Per the germline V gene, CDR1 is LNHDA and CDR2 is SQIVND (reference sequence). Trimming removed 8 bases from V and 4 bases from J; junction bases left unmatched: 13. This CDR3 is built from 17 residues. The study, taken as a whole, reports: Most clonotypes expanded in thyroid above 0.001 frequency were present in blood too. A classifier, a 13-signature model, separated ophthalmopathy from stable hyperthyroidism with more than 85% sensitivity and about 83% specificity.

Scientists amplified the TCR beta CDR3 regions from RNA transcripts. The authors performed first-round RT-PCR with HTBI primers and then a second-round multiplex PCR. TCRdb reanalysed the multiplex PCR reads using MiXCR and keeps one entry per CDR3 protein. The profile shows 400,000 or so distinct CDR3 sequences, just over 15% of them singletons. Sequences were obtained from peripheral blood. This receptor was identified in a woman aged 18-29 years with stable Graves' hyperthyroidism. The chain carries TRBV19 and TRBJ2-6; 8 bases align to TRBD1. The CDR3 nucleotides are TGTGCCAGTCTGCGTGGGGACAGGTGGTCCGGGGCCAACGTCCTGACTTTC. Translating it yields CASLRGDRWSGANVLTF.